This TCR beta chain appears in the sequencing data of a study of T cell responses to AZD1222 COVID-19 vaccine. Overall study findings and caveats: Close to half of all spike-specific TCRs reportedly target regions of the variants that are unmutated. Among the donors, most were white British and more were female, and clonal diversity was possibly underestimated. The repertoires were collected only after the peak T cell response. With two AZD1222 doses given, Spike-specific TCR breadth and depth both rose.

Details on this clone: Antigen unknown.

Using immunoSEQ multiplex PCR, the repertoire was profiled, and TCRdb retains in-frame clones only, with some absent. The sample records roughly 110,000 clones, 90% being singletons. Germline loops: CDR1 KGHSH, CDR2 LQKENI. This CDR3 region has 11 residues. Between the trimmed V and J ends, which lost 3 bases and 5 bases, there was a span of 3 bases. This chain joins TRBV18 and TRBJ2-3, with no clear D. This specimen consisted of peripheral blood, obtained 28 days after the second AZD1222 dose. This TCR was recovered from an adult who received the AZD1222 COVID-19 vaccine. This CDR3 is CASSPQDTQYF. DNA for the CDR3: TGTGCCAGCTCACCTCAAGATACGCAGTATTTT.